This T cell receptor (beta chain) was identified in a study of spatial heterogeneity in lung cancer. The CDR3 totals 12 residues. The V end was cut by 5 bases, the J end by 6 bases, with 11 bases between. Per germline, CDR1 SGHVS and CDR2 FQNEAQ. This clonotype has only a few counts. Antigen unknown. General study results and limits: Quantities of ubiquitous and regional expanded TCRs paralleled ubiquitous and regional nonsynonymous mutations, respectively. One measure, the expanded intratumoral alpha and beta TCR count, tracked tumor mutation counts.

A distinct unique molecular identifier was carried by each TCR cDNA molecule. TCRdb fed the 5' RACE reads into MiXCR, producing one record per CDR3 protein. Of about 100,000 distinct CDR3 sequences in the sample, 4% to 4.5% were seen once. As for time point: sample taken at primary tumor resection. Patients with untreated early-stage non-small cell lung cancer, numbering 72, were the donors. Sequencing covered unsorted whole RNA taken from tumor, nontumor lung or frozen PBMC. The rearrangement uses TRBV7-8 and TRBJ2-7; D ambiguous. Sequencing was performed on lung tumor tissue, taken at surgery. The receptor's source is a male donor with early-stage non-small cell lung cancer. The CDR3 sequence: CASSPTLGEQYF. The DNA of the CDR3 is TGTGCCAGCAGCCCGACCTTGGGCGAGCAGTACTTC.